Shown below are 25 T cell receptor beta chains from a single sample sequenced in a study of control samples from healthy donors and cancer patients. Assay: immunoSEQ multiplex PCR; the TCRdb copy retains only in-frame clones and omits some. The data contain about 410,000 clones, over 75% of them singletons. The source material was PBMCs. The receptor source for this set is a middle-aged man with head and neck cancer.

The rearrangement joins TRBV7-3 to TRBJ2-3; no clear D. The germline CDR1 and CDR2 sequences are SGHTA and FQGTGA. The CDR3 extends over 13 amino acids. V gave up 0 bases and J gave up 5 bases, with 6 bases separating them. In DNA, the CDR3 is TGTGCCAGCAGCTTAACGTCCGGAGATACGCAGTATTTT. Protein sequence: CASSLTSGDTQYF.

The chain couples TRBV7-3 to TRBJ1-3; D remains ambiguous. This CDR3 is built from 16 residues. The V gene's germline CDR1 is SGHTA and CDR2 FQGTGA. The germline V and J ends were trimmed by 1 base and 0 bases, with 10 bases remaining between them. The CDR3 nucleotides read TGTGCCAGCAGCTTAATGGCGGCTAACTCTGGAAACACCATATATTTT. The encoded protein is CASSLMAANSGNTIYF.

The chain recombines TRBV5-6 with TRBJ1-1; D is perhaps TRBD1 (6 bases). The germline V gene encodes CDR1 SGHDT and CDR2 YYEEEE. Trimming left V 1 base short and J 4 bases short, with 14 bases between. This CDR3 comprises 15 residues. CDR3: CASSLSGDGLTEAFF. Here the CDR3 DNA reads TGTGCCAGCAGCTTGTCAGGGGACGGTCTCACTGAAGCTTTCTTT.

The chain couples TRBV19 to TRBJ2-7, with 7 positions matching TRBD1. Germline loops: CDR1 LNHDA, CDR2 SQIVND (reference sequence). The CDR3 is 14 residues long. The V gene end was trimmed by 6 bases and the J gene end by 3 bases; junction bases not matched to a gene: 8. CDR3 nucleotide sequence: TGTGCCAGTAGCACCGACAGGGTAGGCTACGAGCAGTACTTC. Amino acids: CASSTDRVGYEQYF.

V is TRBV5-6 and J is TRBJ2-5, with TRBD2 matching 10 bases. The V and J ends lost 4 bases and 2 bases, in that order; junction bases with no gene match: 8. Germline-derived CDR1 and CDR2 are SGHDT and YYEEEE. The CDR3 is made up of 16 amino acids. The CDR3: CASSHTTSGPQETQYF. Written as DNA, the CDR3 is TGTGCCAGCAGCCATACGACTAGCGGGCCGCAAGAGACCCAGTACTTC.

The rearrangement uses TRBV30 and TRBJ1-6; D remains ambiguous. Looked up from germline, CDR1 is GTSNPN and CDR2 is SVGIG (reference sequence). The CDR3 runs to 21 residues. Trimming took off 1 base at V and 0 bases at J, with 25 bases between the two ends. DNA for the CDR3: TGTGCCTGGAGTGACTTTTCTCCTGGTCCGGGCAGTCGCTCCTATAATTCACCCCTCCACTTT. Its translation is CAWSDFSPGPGSRSYNSPLHF.

As for this clone: Distinct nucleotide sequences in the sample also encode this CDR3. The rearrangement joins TRBV10-3 to TRBJ1-5, with no clear D. CDR3 length: 13 amino acids. V lost 0 bases, J lost 5 bases, and 5 bases lay in between. Germline loops: CDR1 ENHRY, CDR2 SYGVKD. The CDR3 here is CAISESGDQPQHF. CDR3 sequence (DNA): TGTGCCATCAGTGAGTCAGGAGATCAGCCCCAGCATTTT.

V and J are TRBV19 and TRBJ1-5; the D gene is possibly TRBD1 (6 bases). Germline values: CDR1 LNHDA, CDR2 SQIVND (reference sequence). Trimming left V 5 bases short and J 2 bases short, with 10 bases between. The CDR3 totals 14 residues. The CDR3 DNA is TGTGCCAGTAGTGGGGGCCAGGGCAATCAGCCCCAGCATTTT. It yields the protein CASSGGQGNQPQHF.

V and J are TRBV5-6 and TRBJ1-2; 8 bases are a match to TRBD1. The germline V gene has CDR1 SGHDT and CDR2 YYEEEE. CDR3 length equals 16 residues. Trimming cost V 1 base and J 4 bases; bases outside gene matches: 9. The CDR3 DNA follows: TGTGCCAGCAGCTTGCCATCCTGGACAGGGACCTATGGCTACACCTTC. It is translated as CASSLPSWTGTYGYTF.

The V and J genes are TRBV28 and TRBJ1-2, with D possibly TRBD1 on 5 matching bases. CDR1 MDHEN and CDR2 SYDVKM come from the germline V gene. With 7 bases removed from V and 7 bases from J, the gap between germline ends came to 16 bases. CDR3 length equals 13 residues. The CDR3 coding sequence is TGTGCCAGCATACGTCCGGGGGTCGGTGGCTACACCTTC. This translates into CASIRPGVGGYTF.

The chain joins TRBV12-3 or TRBV12-4 to TRBJ1-2, with D unresolved. The V gene lost 6 bases and the J gene lost 8 bases, with 16 bases spanning the gap. The CDR3 consists of 13 residues. As DNA, the CDR3 is TGTGCCAGCAGCTCCGGGAGTGGGTACGGCTACACCTTC. It codes for CASSSGSGYGYTF.

J is TRBJ1-5 and V is TRBV15; D gene unclear. The V gene's germline CDR1 is LNHNV and CDR2 YYDKDF (reference sequence). The CDR3 has 16 residues. V was pared by 4 bases and J by 1 base, with 14 bases between. The CDR3, as DNA: TGTGCCACCAGCATCCCGGTTGGTAGGAGCAATCAGCCCCAGCATTTT. As protein: CATSIPVGRSNQPQHF. Together with reference TRBV15 and TRBJ1-5, the CDR3 gives the full variable domain: DAMVIQNPRYQVTQFGKPVTLSCSQTLNHNVMYWYQQKSSQAPKLLFHYYDKDFNNEADTPDNFQSRRPNTSFCFLDIRSPGLGDTAMYLCATSIPVGRSNQPQHFGDGTRLSIL.

This clone was counted a single time. The chain uses TRBV27 and TRBJ2-7, with TRBD2 identical over 14 bases. Germline CDR1 MNHEY, CDR2 SMNVEV (reference sequence). V gave up 5 bases and J gave up 6 bases; unmatched junction bases: 9. This CDR3 is 16 amino acids long. In nucleotides, the CDR3 is TGTGCCAGCAGTGCCGGGACTAGCGGGAGAAGGAGCGAGCAGTACTTC. Amino acids: CASSAGTSGRRSEQYF.

The V gene is TRBV5-4, the J gene TRBJ1-5; D is ambiguous. The CDR3 runs to 13 residues. Looked up from germline, CDR1 is SGHNT and CDR2 is YYREEE (reference sequence). V dropped 7 bases and J dropped 0 bases, with 8 bases sitting between them. The CDR3 sequence: CASAQDSNQPQHF. The CDR3 DNA is TGTGCCAGCGCGCAGGATAGCAATCAGCCCCAGCATTTT. Using reference TRBV5-4 and TRBJ1-5 for the parts outside the CDR3, the full variable domain is ETGVTQSPTHLIKTRGQQVTLRCSSQSGHNTVSWYQQALGQGPQFIFQYYREEENGRGNFPPRFSGLQFPNYSSELNVNALELDDSALYLCASAQDSNQPQHFGDGTRLSIL.

The V call is TRBV3-1 (or the pseudogene TRBV3-2), the J call TRBJ1-1; 8 nucleotides align to TRBD1. The V segment lost 4 bases and the J segment 4 bases; nucleotides outside the gene matches: 2. Germline CDR1 and CDR2: LGHDT and YNNKEL (reference sequence). The CDR3 consists of 13 residues. CDR3 loop: CASSRDRSTEAFF. CDR3 sequence (DNA): TGTGCCAGCAGCCGGGACAGGAGCACTGAAGCTTTCTTT.

The chain is built from TRBV28 and TRBJ2-7; TRBD2 matches at 14 bases. The CDR3 length is 19 residues. Unmatched junction bases numbered 9, after V lost 1 base and J lost 1 base. Germline CDR1 MDHEN, CDR2 SYDVKM. The CDR3 here is CASSLFPGLAGERSYEQYF. The CDR3 DNA reads as TGTGCCAGCAGTTTATTCCCGGGACTAGCGGGAGAGCGGTCCTACGAGCAGTACTTC.

The rearrangement links TRBV28 to TRBJ1-2; weak D call: TRBD1 (5 bases). CDR1 MDHEN and CDR2 SYDVKM come from the germline V gene. Trimming took 2 bases from V and 1 from J, leaving 11 bases between them. This CDR3 has 15 amino acids. CDR3 bases: TGTGCCAGCAGTTTAATCAGGGCCCGTAACTATGGCTACACCTTC. Its protein is CASSLIRARNYGYTF.

This clone was seen only once. The chain links TRBV10-3 to TRBJ2-1, with 9 bases lining up with TRBD2. In germline, CDR1 is ENHRY, CDR2 SYGVKD. This CDR3 contains 18 residues. V shed 0 bases, J shed 4 bases, and the junction held 10 bases outside the gene matches. For the CDR3, the DNA is TGTGCCATCAGTGAGTCAACTGGCCTGGGACTAGCATACAATGAGCAGTTCTTC. It encodes CAISESTGLGLAYNEQFF.

The CDR3 DNA reads TGTGCCAGCAGCCCAGCCCGCGAGTCTTATGGCTACACCTTC. Its protein is CASSPARESYGYTF. The V and J genes are TRBV7-6 and TRBJ1-2; D remains ambiguous. V lost 5 bases and J lost 5, with 15 bases in between. The CDR3 totals 14 residues. Germline CDR1 reads SGHVS; CDR2 reads FNYEAQ.

This clone was counted a single time. This chain joins TRBV4-2 and TRBJ2-3, with 8 bases that match TRBD1. V trimming: 4 bases; J trimming: 2 bases; junction bases outside the gene matches: 23. Germline lookup yields CDR1 LGHNA and CDR2 YNFKEQ. The CDR3 covers 21 residues. The CDR3 DNA is TGTGCCAGCAGCCTCGGTCCGGGACAGGTGTTAACTTGGAGTCACACAGATACGCAGTATTTT. Translated: CASSLGPGQVLTWSHTDTQYF.

The chain uses TRBV9 and TRBJ2-2, with 8 bases aligning to TRBD1. Germline V lookup: CDR1 SGDLS, CDR2 YYNGEE. After removal of 5 bases from V and 3 bases from J, the junction contained 6 bases not matched to a gene. There are 15 residues in the CDR3. In DNA, the CDR3 is TGTGCCAGCAGTATAGGACAGGGTGACACCGGGGAGCTGTTTTTT. This encodes CASSIGQGDTGELFF.

The chain joins TRBV4-3 to TRBJ2-7; D possibly corresponds to TRBD1 (6 bases). Germline V gives CDR1 LGHNA, CDR2 YSLEER. Trimming stripped 1 base from V and 3 bases from J, with 13 bases between. The CDR3 is made up of 15 amino acids. This CDR3 is CASSQVTGSGYEQYF. In DNA form, the CDR3 reads TGCGCCAGCAGCCAAGTGACAGGTTCCGGCTACGAGCAGTACTTC.

V and J are TRBV27 and TRBJ2-3, with 10 nucleotides matching TRBD2. V lost 6 bases, J lost 2 bases, and 5 bases stayed unmatched. The V gene's germline CDR1 is MNHEY and CDR2 SMNVEV (reference sequence). CDR3 length: 15 residues. CDR3 nucleotide sequence: TGTGCCAGCAGACTGCTAGCGGGGGTCACAGATACGCAGTATTTT. Translating gives CASRLLAGVTDTQYF.

The chain couples TRBV5-1 to TRBJ2-1; no clear D. Germline V gene sequence: CDR1 SGHRS, CDR2 YFSETQ. This CDR3 region has 15 residues. The V and J ends lost 5 bases and 0 bases respectively, with 12 bases between them. The CDR3 reads CASSDDSGSYNEQFF. In nucleotides, the CDR3 is TGCGCCAGCAGTGACGACTCGGGCTCCTACAATGAGCAGTTCTTC.

This rearrangement joins TRBV20-1 to TRBJ2-2; D is unclear. Looked up from germline, CDR1 is DFQATT and CDR2 is SNEGSKA (reference sequence). V was shortened by 6 bases and J by 5 bases, with 7 bases between the two germline ends. The CDR3 loop spans 11 amino acids. The CDR3 sequence: CSAQITGELFF. CDR3 DNA: TGCAGTGCGCAAATTACCGGGGAGCTGTTTTTT.